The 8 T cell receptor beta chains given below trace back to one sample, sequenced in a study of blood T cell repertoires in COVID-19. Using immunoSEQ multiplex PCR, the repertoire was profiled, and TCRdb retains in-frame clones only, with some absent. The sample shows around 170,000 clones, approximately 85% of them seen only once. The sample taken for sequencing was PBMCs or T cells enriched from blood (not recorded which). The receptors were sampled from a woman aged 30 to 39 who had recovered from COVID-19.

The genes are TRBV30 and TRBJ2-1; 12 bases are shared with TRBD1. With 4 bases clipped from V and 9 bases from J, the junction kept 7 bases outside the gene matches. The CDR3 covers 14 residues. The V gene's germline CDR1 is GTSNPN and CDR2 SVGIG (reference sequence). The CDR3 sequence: CAWNRDRGRSEQFF. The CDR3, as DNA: TGTGCCTGGAACCGGGACAGGGGGCGGAGTGAGCAGTTCTTC. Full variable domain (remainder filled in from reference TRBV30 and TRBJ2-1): SQTIHQWPATLVQPVGSPLSLECTVEGTSNPNLYWYRQAAGRGLQLLFYSVGIGQISSEVPQNLSASRPQDRQFILSSKKLLLSDSGFYLCAWNRDRGRSEQFFGPGTRLTVL.

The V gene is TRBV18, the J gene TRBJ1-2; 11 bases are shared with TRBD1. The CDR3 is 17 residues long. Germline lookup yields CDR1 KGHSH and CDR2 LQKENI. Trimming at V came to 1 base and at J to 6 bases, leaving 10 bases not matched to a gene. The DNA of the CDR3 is TGTGCCAGCTCACCACTTAAATCCGGGACAGGGGGTAATGGCTACACCTTC. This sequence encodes CASSPLKSGTGGNGYTF.

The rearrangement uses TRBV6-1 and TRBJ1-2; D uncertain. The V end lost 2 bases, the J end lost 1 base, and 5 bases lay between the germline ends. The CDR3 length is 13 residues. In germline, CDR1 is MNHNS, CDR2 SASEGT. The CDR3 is CASSEQVNYGYTF. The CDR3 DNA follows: TGTGCCAGCAGTGAACAGGTTAACTATGGCTACACCTTC.

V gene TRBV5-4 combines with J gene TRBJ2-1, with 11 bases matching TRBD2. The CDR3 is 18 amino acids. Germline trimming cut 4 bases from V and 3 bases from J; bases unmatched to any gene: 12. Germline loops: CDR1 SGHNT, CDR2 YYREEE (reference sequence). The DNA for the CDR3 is TGTGCCAGCAGCGGAGGGACTAGCGGAACCTTTCACTACAATGAGCAGTTCTTC. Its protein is CASSGGTSGTFHYNEQFF. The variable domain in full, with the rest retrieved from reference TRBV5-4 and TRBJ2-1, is ETGVTQSPTHLIKTRGQQVTLRCSSQSGHNTVSWYQQALGQGPQFIFQYYREEENGRGNFPPRFSGLQFPNYSSELNVNALELDDSALYLCASSGGTSGTFHYNEQFFGPGTRLTVL.

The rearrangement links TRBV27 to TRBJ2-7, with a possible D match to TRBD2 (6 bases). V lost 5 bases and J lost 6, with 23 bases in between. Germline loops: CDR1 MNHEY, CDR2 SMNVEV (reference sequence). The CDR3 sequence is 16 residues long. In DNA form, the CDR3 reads TGTGCCAGCAGTCCCCAGGGAGGTGGGTCGCTACTCGAGCAGTACTTC. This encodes CASSPQGGGSLLEQYF.

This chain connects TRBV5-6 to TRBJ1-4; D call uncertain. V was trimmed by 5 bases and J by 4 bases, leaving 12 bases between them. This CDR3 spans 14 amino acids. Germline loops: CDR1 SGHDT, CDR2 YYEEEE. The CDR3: CASRSQMNNEKLFF. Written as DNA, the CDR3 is TGTGCCAGCAGATCACAGATGAATAATGAAAAACTGTTTTTT. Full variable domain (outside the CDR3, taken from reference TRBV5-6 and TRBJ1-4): DAGVTQSPTHLIKTRGQQVTLRCSPKSGHDTVSWYQQALGQGPQFIFQYYEEEERQRGNFPDRFSGHQFPNYSSELNVNALLLGDSALYLCASRSQMNNEKLFFGSGTQLSVL.

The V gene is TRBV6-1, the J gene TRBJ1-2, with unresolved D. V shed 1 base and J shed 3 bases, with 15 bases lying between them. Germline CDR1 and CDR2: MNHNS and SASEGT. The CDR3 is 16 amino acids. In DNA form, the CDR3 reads TGTGCCAGCAGTGAAGAGAACGAGTACAGAGACTATGGCTACACCTTC. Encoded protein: CASSEENEYRDYGYTF.

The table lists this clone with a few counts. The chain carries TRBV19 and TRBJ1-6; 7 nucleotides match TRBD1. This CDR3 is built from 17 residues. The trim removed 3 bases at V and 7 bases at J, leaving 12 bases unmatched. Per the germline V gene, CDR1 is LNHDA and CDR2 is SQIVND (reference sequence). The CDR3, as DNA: TGTGCCAGTAGTATCGTTGGAGAGGGGGCTCGGAATTCACCCCTCCACTTT. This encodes CASSIVGEGARNSPLHF. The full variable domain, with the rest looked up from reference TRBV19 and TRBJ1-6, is DGGITQSPKYLFRKEGQNVTLSCEQNLNHDAMYWYRQDPGQGLRLIYYSQIVNDFQKGDIAEGYSVSREKKESFPLTVTSAQKNPTAFYLCASSIVGEGARNSPLHFGNGTRLTVT.